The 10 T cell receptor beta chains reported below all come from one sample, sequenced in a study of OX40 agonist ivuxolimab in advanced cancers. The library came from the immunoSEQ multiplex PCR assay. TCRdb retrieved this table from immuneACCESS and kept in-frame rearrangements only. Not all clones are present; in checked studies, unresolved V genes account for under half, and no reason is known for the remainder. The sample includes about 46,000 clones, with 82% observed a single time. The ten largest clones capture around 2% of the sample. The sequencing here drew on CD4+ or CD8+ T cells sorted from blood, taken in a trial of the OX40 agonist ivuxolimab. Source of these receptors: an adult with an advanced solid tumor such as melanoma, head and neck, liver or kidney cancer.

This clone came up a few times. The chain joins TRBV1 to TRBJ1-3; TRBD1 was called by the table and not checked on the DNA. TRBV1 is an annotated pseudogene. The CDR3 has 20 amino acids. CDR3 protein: CTSSQEKPGQQHHSFPVRYF. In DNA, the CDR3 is TGCACCAGCAGCCAAGAAAAACCGGGACAGCAACACCATAGTTTTCCGGTGAGGTATTTT.

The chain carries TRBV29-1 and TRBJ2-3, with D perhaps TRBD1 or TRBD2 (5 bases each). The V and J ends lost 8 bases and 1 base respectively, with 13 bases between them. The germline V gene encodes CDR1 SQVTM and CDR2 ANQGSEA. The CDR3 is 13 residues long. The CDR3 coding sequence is TGCAGCTCAACCCAGGGAGGCACAGATACGCAGTATTTT. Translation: CSSTQGGTDTQYF.

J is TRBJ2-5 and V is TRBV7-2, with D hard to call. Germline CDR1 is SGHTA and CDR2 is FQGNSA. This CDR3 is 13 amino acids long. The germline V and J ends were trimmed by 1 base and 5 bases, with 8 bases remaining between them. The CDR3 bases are TGTGCCAGCAGCTTAGGCGCCCGTGAGACCCAGTACTTC. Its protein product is CASSLGARETQYF.

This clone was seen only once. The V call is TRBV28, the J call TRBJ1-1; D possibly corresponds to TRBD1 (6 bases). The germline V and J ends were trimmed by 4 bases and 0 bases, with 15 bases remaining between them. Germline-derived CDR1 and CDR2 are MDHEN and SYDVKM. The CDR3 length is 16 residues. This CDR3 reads CASSSRTASLNTEAFF. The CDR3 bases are TGTGCCAGCAGTTCCAGGACAGCCTCCCTGAACACTGAAGCTTTCTTT.

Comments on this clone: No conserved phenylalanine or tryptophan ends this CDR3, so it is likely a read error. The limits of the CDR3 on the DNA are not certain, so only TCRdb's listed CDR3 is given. CDR3 sequence reads: CASITTGGC. The gene calls are TRBV19 and TRBJ1-3; TRBD1 was called by the table and not checked on the DNA. Germline CDR1 is LNHDA and CDR2 is SQIVND (reference sequence). The CDR3 spans 9 residues, counting both ends.

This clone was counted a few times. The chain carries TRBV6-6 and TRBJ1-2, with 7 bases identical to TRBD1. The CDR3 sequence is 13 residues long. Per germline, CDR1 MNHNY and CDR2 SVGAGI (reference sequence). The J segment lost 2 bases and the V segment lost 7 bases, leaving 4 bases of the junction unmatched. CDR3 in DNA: TGTGCCAGCATGACAGGGCCCAACTATGGCTACACCTTC. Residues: CASMTGPNYGYTF.

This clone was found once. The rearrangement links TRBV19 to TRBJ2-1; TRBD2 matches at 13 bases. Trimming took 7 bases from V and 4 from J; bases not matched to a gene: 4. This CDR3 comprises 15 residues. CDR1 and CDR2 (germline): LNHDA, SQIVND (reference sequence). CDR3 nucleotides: TGTGCCAGTAAGGGGACTAGCGGGGTGTACAATGAGCAGTTCTTC. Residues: CASKGTSGVYNEQFF.

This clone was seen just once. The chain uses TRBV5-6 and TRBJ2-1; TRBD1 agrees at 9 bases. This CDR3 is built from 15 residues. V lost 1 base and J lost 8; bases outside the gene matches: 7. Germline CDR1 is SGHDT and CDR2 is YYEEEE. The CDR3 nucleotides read TGTGCCAGCAGCTTGTCGGGACAGGGAATCGATGAGCAGTTCTTC. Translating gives CASSLSGQGIDEQFF. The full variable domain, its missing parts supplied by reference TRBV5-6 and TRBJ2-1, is DAGVTQSPTHLIKTRGQQVTLRCSPKSGHDTVSWYQQALGQGPQFIFQYYEEEERQRGNFPDRFSGHQFPNYSSELNVNALLLGDSALYLCASSLSGQGIDEQFFGPGTRLTVL.

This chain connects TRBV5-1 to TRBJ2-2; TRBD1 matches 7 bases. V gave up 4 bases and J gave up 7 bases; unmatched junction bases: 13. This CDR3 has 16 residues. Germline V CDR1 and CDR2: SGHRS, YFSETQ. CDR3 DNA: TGCGCCAGCAGCCTTCAGACAGGGATGAGGGGCGGGGAGCTGTTTTTT. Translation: CASSLQTGMRGGELFF.

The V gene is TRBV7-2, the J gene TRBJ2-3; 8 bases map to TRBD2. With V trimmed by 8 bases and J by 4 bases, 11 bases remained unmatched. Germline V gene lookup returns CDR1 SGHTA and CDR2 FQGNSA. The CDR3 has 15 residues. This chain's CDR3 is CASQLGGAKADTQYF. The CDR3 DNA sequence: TGTGCCAGCCAACTCGGGGGGGCCAAGGCAGATACGCAGTATTTT.